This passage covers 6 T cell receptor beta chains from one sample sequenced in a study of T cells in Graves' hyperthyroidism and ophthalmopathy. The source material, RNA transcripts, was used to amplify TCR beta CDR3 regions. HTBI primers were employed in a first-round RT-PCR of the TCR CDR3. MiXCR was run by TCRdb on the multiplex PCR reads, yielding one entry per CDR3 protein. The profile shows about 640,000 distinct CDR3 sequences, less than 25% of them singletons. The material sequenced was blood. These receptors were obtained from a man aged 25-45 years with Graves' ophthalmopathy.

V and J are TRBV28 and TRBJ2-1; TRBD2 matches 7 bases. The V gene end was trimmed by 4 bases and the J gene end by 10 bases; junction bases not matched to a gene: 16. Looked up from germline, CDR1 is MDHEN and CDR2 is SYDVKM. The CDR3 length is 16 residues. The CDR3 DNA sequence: TGTGCCAGCAGTTCCCCTGGTGGGAGGGCCCCCCGCGAGCAGTTCTTC. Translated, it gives CASSSPGGRAPREQFF.

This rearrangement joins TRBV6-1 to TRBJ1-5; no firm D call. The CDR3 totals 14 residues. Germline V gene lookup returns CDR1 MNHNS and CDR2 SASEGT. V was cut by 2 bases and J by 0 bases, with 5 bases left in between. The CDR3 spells CASSEPYSNQPQHF. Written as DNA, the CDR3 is TGTGCCAGCAGTGAACCTTATAGCAATCAGCCCCAGCATTTT.

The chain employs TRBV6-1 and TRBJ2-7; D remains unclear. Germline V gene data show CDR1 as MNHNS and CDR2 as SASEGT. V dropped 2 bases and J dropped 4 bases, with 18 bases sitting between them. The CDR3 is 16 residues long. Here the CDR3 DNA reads TGTGCCAGCAGTGAAAGGATCCGACCGCAGGTTTACGAGCAGTACTTC. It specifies CASSERIRPQVYEQYF.

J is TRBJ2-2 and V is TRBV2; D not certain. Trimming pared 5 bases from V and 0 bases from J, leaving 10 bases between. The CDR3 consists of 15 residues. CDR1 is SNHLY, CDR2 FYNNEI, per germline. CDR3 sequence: CASSSQRTNTGELFF. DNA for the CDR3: TGTGCCAGCAGTTCTCAGCGAACGAACACCGGGGAGCTGTTTTTT.

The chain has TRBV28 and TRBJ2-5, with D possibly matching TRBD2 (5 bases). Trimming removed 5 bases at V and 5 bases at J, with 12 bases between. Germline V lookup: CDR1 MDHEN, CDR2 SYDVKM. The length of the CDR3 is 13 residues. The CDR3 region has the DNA TGTGCCAGCAGTGGTGGGAGCACGGAGACCCAGTACTTC. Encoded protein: CASSGGSTETQYF.

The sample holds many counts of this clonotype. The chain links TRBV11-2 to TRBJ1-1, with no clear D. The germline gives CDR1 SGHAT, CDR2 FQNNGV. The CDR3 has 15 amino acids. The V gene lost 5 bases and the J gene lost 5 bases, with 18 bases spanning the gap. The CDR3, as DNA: TGTGCCAGCAGCCTATCGACCGCCATGGGAACTGAAGCTTTCTTT. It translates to CASSLSTAMGTEAFF.